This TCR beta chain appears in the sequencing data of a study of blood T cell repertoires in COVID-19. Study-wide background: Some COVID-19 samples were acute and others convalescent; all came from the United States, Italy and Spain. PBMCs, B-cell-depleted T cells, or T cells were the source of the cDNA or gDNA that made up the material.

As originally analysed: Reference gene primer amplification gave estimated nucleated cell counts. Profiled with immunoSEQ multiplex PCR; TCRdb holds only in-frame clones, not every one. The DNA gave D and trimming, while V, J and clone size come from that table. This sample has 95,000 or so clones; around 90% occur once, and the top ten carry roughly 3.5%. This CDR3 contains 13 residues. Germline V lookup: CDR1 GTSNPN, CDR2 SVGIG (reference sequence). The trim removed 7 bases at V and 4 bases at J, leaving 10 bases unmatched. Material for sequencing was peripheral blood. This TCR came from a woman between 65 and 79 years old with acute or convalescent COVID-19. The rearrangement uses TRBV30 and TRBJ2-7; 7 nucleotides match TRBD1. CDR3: CAFNEDRAYEQYF. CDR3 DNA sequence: TGTGCCTTCAACGAAGACAGGGCATACGAGCAGTACTTC.